Below, 28 T cell receptor beta chains from the same sample are listed, as sequenced in a study of T cell responses to AZD1222 COVID-19 vaccine. Some clones are missing from TCRdb's copy, which holds only in-frame ones; the method was immunoSEQ multiplex PCR. Among 150,000 to 180,000 clones listed, 80% to 90% were seen once. This specimen was peripheral blood, taken on day 0 of MenACWY control vaccination. These receptor sequences come from an adult in good health.

This clone has a single count. In the same sample, other DNA sequences code for this CDR3. The genes are TRBV28 and TRBJ2-7, with D possibly being TRBD1 (6 bases). V was cut by 6 bases and J by 3 bases, with 9 bases left in between. In germline, CDR1 is MDHEN, CDR2 SYDVKM. The CDR3 contains 12 residues. CDR3 DNA: TGTGCCAGCAGACGACAGGACTACGAGCAGTACGTC. Protein: CASRRQDYEQYV.

This rearrangement joins TRBV5-4 to TRBJ1-3; the D gene is possibly TRBD1 (5 bases). V was pared by 2 bases and J by 1 base, with 7 bases between. Germline-derived CDR1 and CDR2 are SGHNT and YYREEE (reference sequence). The CDR3 length is 14 residues. The CDR3 DNA reads TGTGCCAGCAGCTTCCGACAGTCTGGAAACACCATATATTTT. This translates into CASSFRQSGNTIYF.

The rearrangement links TRBV19 to TRBJ2-1; D not resolved. The CDR3 extends over 11 amino acids. V lost 4 bases and J 9 bases, leaving 7 bases between the germline ends. Germline CDR1 LNHDA, CDR2 SQIVND (reference sequence). The CDR3 DNA sequence: TGTGCCAGTAGTAGGTGGGGTGAGCAGTTCTTC. Translating gives CASSRWGEQFF. The full variable domain, completed using reference TRBV19 and TRBJ2-1, is DGGITQSPKYLFRKEGQNVTLSCEQNLNHDAMYWYRQDPGQGLRLIYYSQIVNDFQKGDIAEGYSVSREKKESFPLTVTSAQKNPTAFYLCASSRWGEQFFGPGTRLTVL.

The chain couples TRBV5-6 to TRBJ2-7; TRBD1 matches at 9 bases. V shed 4 bases and J 3 bases; nucleotides not matched to a gene: 5. Per germline, CDR1 SGHDT and CDR2 YYEEEE. The CDR3 is 14 residues long. In DNA, the CDR3 is TGTGCCAGCAGCGGACCGGGACAGGGCTACGAGCAGTACTTC. Encoded protein: CASSGPGQGYEQYF.

V and J are TRBV7-2 and TRBJ1-2, with D unclear. Germline CDR1 is SGHTA and CDR2 is FQGNSA. The CDR3 has 16 residues. The V end lost 5 bases, the J end lost 1 base, and 17 bases lay between the germline ends. CDR3 nucleotides: TGTGCCAGCAGCCCGGCCCCGGTCCGTGGTAACTATGGCTACACCTTC. This sequence encodes CASSPAPVRGNYGYTF.

This clone showed up just once. The J gene is TRBJ2-7, the V gene TRBV7-2; D possibly corresponds to TRBD2 (5 bases). CDR1 is SGHTA, CDR2 FQGNSA, per germline. The CDR3 length is 15 residues. The V and J ends lost 6 bases and 1 base respectively, with 16 bases between them. The CDR3 loop is CASRLVGGPSYEQYF. The CDR3 coding sequence is TGTGCCAGCAGACTAGTCGGCGGGCCTTCCTACGAGCAGTACTTC.

The chain uses TRBV7-2 and TRBJ1-5; no firm D call. The CDR3 is made up of 15 amino acids. Trimming shortened V by 3 bases and J by 4 bases, and 13 bases separated the two germline ends. The germline gives CDR1 SGHTA, CDR2 FQGNSA. The DNA of the CDR3 is TGTGCCAGCAGCTTTGAAGGCAGCTCGAATCAGCCCCAGCATTTT. Its translation is CASSFEGSSNQPQHF.

This clone has more than one count but fewer than ten. This chain connects TRBV5-1 to TRBJ2-1; D may match TRBD1 or TRBD2 (6 bases each). V lost 0 bases to trimming and J lost 3 bases, with 7 bases between them. CDR3 length: 14 amino acids. Germline CDR1 SGHRS, CDR2 YFSETQ. The CDR3 protein is CASSLEGGYNEQFF. CDR3 nucleotides: TGCGCCAGCAGCTTGGAGGGGGGCTACAATGAGCAGTTCTTC.

This chain connects TRBV3-1 (or the pseudogene TRBV3-2) to TRBJ2-7; D call uncertain. This CDR3 has 14 amino acids. V lost 0 bases and J 2 bases, leaving 8 bases between the germline ends. Germline CDR1 is LGHDT and CDR2 is YNNKEL (reference sequence). The CDR3 region has the DNA TGTGCCAGCAGCCAAGACAGCGTCCCCTACGAGCAGTACTTC. As protein: CASSQDSVPYEQYF.

The chain uses TRBV2 and TRBJ2-1; D is perhaps TRBD1 (6 bases). V was cut by 5 bases and J by 0 bases, with 17 bases left in between. The CDR3 runs to 17 residues. Germline lookup yields CDR1 SNHLY and CDR2 FYNNEI. The CDR3 here is CASSKGGWGSSYNEQFF. CDR3 DNA sequence: TGTGCCAGCAGTAAAGGGGGTTGGGGCAGCTCCTACAATGAGCAGTTCTTC.

The V call is TRBV7-9, the J call TRBJ2-1, with D unresolved. CDR3 length: 15 residues. The germline V gene encodes CDR1 SEHNR and CDR2 FQNEAQ (reference sequence). Trimming left V 5 bases short and J 1 base short, with 12 bases between. CDR3 residues: CASSPDTNSYNEQFF. The CDR3 DNA follows: TGTGCCAGCAGCCCCGACACCAATTCCTACAATGAGCAGTTCTTC.

This chain links TRBV9 with TRBJ2-2, with 8 positions matching TRBD1. Germline loops: CDR1 SGDLS, CDR2 YYNGEE. J was trimmed by 7 bases and V by 0 bases; bases with no gene match: 5. This CDR3 has 15 amino acids. The CDR3 is CASSVETGGNGELFF. The DNA for the CDR3 is TGTGCCAGCAGCGTAGAAACAGGGGGTAACGGGGAGCTGTTTTTT.

The V call is TRBV5-6, the J call TRBJ2-7; no firm D call. With 1 base removed from V and 5 bases from J, the gap between germline ends came to 10 bases. This CDR3 region has 13 residues. The V gene's germline CDR1 is SGHDT and CDR2 YYEEEE. CDR3 amino acids: CASSLKFDDEQYF. The CDR3 coding sequence is TGTGCCAGCAGCTTGAAGTTCGATGACGAGCAGTACTTC.

The chain has TRBV27 and TRBJ2-7; either TRBD1 or TRBD2 may fit D (5 bases each). Germline V CDR1 and CDR2: MNHEY, SMNVEV (reference sequence). There are 15 residues in the CDR3. Trimming shortened V by 3 bases and J by 3 bases, and 15 bases separated the two germline ends. DNA for the CDR3: TGTGCCAGCAGTTTCCGAGTGAGGGACGTCTACGAGCAGTACTTC. The encoded protein is CASSFRVRDVYEQYF.

Concerning this clone itself: The conserved final phenylalanine or tryptophan is absent from the CDR3, which likely points to a read error. The DNA is left out, because the CDR3 cannot be placed on it with certainty; the CDR3 is given as TCRdb lists it. This rearrangement joins TRBV28 to TRBJ1-3. Germline lookup yields CDR1 MDHEN and CDR2 SYDVKM. The CDR3 spans 10 residues, counting both ends. CDR3 sequence reads: CASRSPGCLR.

The chain couples TRBV5-1 to TRBJ2-3; 11 bases line up with TRBD1. With V trimmed by 5 bases and J by 0 bases, 8 bases remained unmatched. The CDR3 extends over 17 amino acids. CDR1 is SGHRS and CDR2 is YFSETQ in the germline V gene. CDR3 sequence reads: CASRALGQGESTDTQYF. CDR3 nucleotides: TGCGCCAGCAGAGCCCTGGGACAGGGGGAGAGCACAGATACGCAGTATTTT.

CDR3 nucleotide sequence: TGTGCCAGCAGCGATCTACAGGGTTCCGGGGAGCTGTTTTTT. The encoded protein is CASSDLQGSGELFF. The chain carries TRBV5-4 and TRBJ2-2, with TRBD1 as a possible D gene (6 bases). The germline gives CDR1 SGHNT, CDR2 YYREEE (reference sequence). V was pared by 4 bases and J by 6 bases, with 13 bases between. This CDR3 comprises 14 residues.

The V gene is TRBV6-6, the J gene TRBJ2-5, with D hard to call. This CDR3 comprises 15 residues. Trimming stripped 0 bases from V and 1 base from J, with 9 bases between. Germline loops: CDR1 MNHNY, CDR2 SVGAGI (reference sequence). CDR3 in amino acids: CASSYSELRQETQYF. CDR3 nucleotide sequence: TGTGCCAGCAGTTACTCGGAACTCCGCCAAGAGACCCAGTACTTC.

V is TRBV11-3 and J is TRBJ2-5, with TRBD2 identical over 7 bases. Germline CDR1 SGHNT, CDR2 YENEEA. CDR3 length: 13 amino acids. The junction had 1 base not matched to a gene; V was cut back by 3 bases and J by 3 bases. The CDR3 sequence: CASSFGGEETQYF. In nucleotides, the CDR3 is TGTGCCAGCAGCTTTGGGGGGGAAGAGACCCAGTACTTC.

J is TRBJ1-1 and V is TRBV18; weak D call: TRBD1 (5 bases). The CDR3 loop spans 14 amino acids. Germline V gene lookup returns CDR1 KGHSH and CDR2 LQKENI. Trimming removed 3 bases from V and 1 base from J, with 9 bases in between. As DNA, the CDR3 is TGTGCCAGCTCACCTCAGGGTGGGAACACTGAAGCTTTCTTT. It is translated as CASSPQGGNTEAFF.

The gene calls are TRBV15 and TRBJ1-2; D perhaps matches TRBD1 (5 bases). The CDR3 is 12 amino acids. Germline loops: CDR1 LNHNV, CDR2 YYDKDF (reference sequence). V was pared by 3 bases and J by 8 bases, with 10 bases between. The CDR3 DNA reads as TGTGCCACCAGCAGGGCCGGGGGGGGCTACACCTTC. Its translation is CATSRAGGGYTF.

The chain recombines TRBV29-1 with TRBJ1-3; TRBD1 agrees at 8 bases. This CDR3 is 16 amino acids long. Trimming removed 5 bases from V and 0 bases from J; junction bases left unmatched: 9. CDR1 and CDR2 from the germline V gene are SQVTM and ANQGSEA. CDR3 sequence reads: CSVIILQGDSGNTIYF. CDR3 DNA: TGCAGCGTTATAATCCTACAGGGGGACTCTGGAAACACCATATATTTT.

The CDR3 sequence is CASSPRGTGDYGYTF. CDR3 bases: TGTGCCAGTAGCCCCCGGGGCACGGGAGACTATGGCTACACCTTC. V usage is TRBV19 and J usage is TRBJ1-2, with D maybe TRBD1 (5 bases). V lost 6 bases to trimming and J lost 3 bases, with 17 bases between them. Germline assignment: CDR1 LNHDA and CDR2 SQIVND (reference sequence). This CDR3 contains 15 residues.

The rearrangement joins TRBV29-1 to TRBJ2-4, with 8 bases matching TRBD1. The CDR3 is 14 residues long. CDR1 and CDR2 from the germline V gene are SQVTM and ANQGSEA. J lost 8 bases, V lost 3 bases, and 9 bases had no gene match. The CDR3 coding sequence is TGCAGCGTTGAGGGGATCAGGGGGCGAGACATTCAGTACTTC. Residues: CSVEGIRGRDIQYF.

The V and J genes are TRBV9 and TRBJ2-2, with D possibly matching TRBD1 (6 bases). The germline CDR1 and CDR2 sequences are SGDLS and YYNGEE. The CDR3 is 15 amino acids. With 4 bases removed from V and 0 bases from J, the gap between germline ends came to 10 bases. The CDR3 loop reads CASSPRGTNTGELFF. In DNA, the CDR3 is TGTGCCAGCAGCCCCAGGGGCACGAACACCGGGGAGCTGTTTTTT.

This chain connects TRBV2 to TRBJ2-1, with D unclear. Germline lookup yields CDR1 SNHLY and CDR2 FYNNEI. The CDR3 extends over 12 amino acids. Trimming cost V 1 base and J 4 bases, with 2 bases left between them. The CDR3 here is CASSEEYNEQFF. As DNA, the CDR3 is TGTGCCAGCAGTGAAGAGTACAATGAGCAGTTCTTC.

This chain connects TRBV27 to TRBJ2-1; D is tentatively TRBD1 or TRBD2 (6 bases each). Between the trimmed V and J ends, which lost 5 bases and 9 bases, there was a span of 17 bases. The CDR3 is 14 amino acids. Germline V lookup: CDR1 MNHEY, CDR2 SMNVEV (reference sequence). CDR3 amino acids: CASSRGTPMGEQFF. The CDR3 DNA follows: TGTGCCAGCAGTAGGGGGACTCCTATGGGTGAGCAGTTCTTC.

The chain is built from TRBV7-8 and TRBJ2-7; 8 bases map to TRBD1. Germline CDR1 SGHVS, CDR2 FQNEAQ. V was pared by 1 base and J by 1 base, with 6 bases of the junction left unmatched. The CDR3 sequence is 16 residues long. This CDR3 is CASSLVTGGRSYEQYF. CDR3 bases: TGTGCCAGCAGCTTAGTAACAGGGGGAAGGTCCTACGAGCAGTACTTC. The whole variable domain, filled in from reference TRBV7-8 and TRBJ2-7, reads GAGVSQSPRYKVAKRGQDVALRCDPISGHVSLFWYQQALGQGPEFLTYFQNEAQLDKSGLPSDRFFAERPEGSVSTLKIQRTQQEDSAVYLCASSLVTGGRSYEQYFGPGTRLTVT.